Below are 17 T cell receptor beta chains sequenced from a single sample in a study of shared clonotypes between healthy human individuals (dated by TCRdb to about 2020). Receptor libraries were prepared by the immunoSEQ multiplex PCR assay. Not all clones reach the TCRdb copy of this immuneACCESS table, which keeps in-frame sequences only. Checked studies attribute under half of the gap to unresolved V genes and leave the rest unexplained. The sample table contains some 2,000,000 clones; only one count was recorded for nearly 97% of them. The top ten clonotypes cover roughly 0.13% of the sample. The specimen sequenced was naive CD4+ T cells sorted from blood. The intended sense of this specimen's cell subset or site label: CD45RA+ positively selected. The receptors here all came from a man between 18 and 29 years old in good health.

The V call is TRBV27, the J call TRBJ2-1; 11 bases map to TRBD1. The germline gives CDR1 MNHEY, CDR2 SMNVEV (reference sequence). Trimming cost V 5 bases and J 0 bases; bases outside gene matches: 6. This CDR3 has 17 amino acids. The CDR3 nucleotides are TGTGCCAGCAGTCCTGGGACAGGGGGAAGCTCCTACAATGAGCAGTTCTTC. Translating gives CASSPGTGGSSYNEQFF.

The rearrangement joins TRBV5-1 to TRBJ1-6, with 7 bases aligning to TRBD1. V lost 3 bases, J lost 5 bases, and 5 bases stayed unmatched. CDR3 length equals 15 residues. Germline V CDR1 and CDR2: SGHRS, YFSETQ. The CDR3 DNA follows: TGCGCCAGCAGCTATGACAGGGTTAATAATTCACCCCTCCACTTT. This gives the protein CASSYDRVNNSPLHF.

The chain links TRBV5-1 to TRBJ1-4; D is possibly TRBD1 (6 bases). Germline V CDR1 and CDR2: SGHRS, YFSETQ. V was clipped by 4 bases and J by 8 bases, with 12 bases between them. The CDR3 totals 13 residues. In DNA form, the CDR3 reads TGCGCCAGCAGCCCGGGGGGGCACGAAAAACTGTTTTTT. This sequence encodes CASSPGGHEKLFF.

The chain uses TRBV18 and TRBJ1-4; D not resolved. V lost 3 bases to trimming and J lost 7 bases, with 9 bases between them. This CDR3 contains 13 residues. The germline V gene encodes CDR1 KGHSH and CDR2 LQKENI. The CDR3 here is CASSPKEGEKLFF. In nucleotides, the CDR3 is TGTGCCAGCTCACCGAAGGAAGGTGAAAAACTGTTTTTT.

The chain links TRBV5-4 to TRBJ1-1; 8 bases map to TRBD1. Germline lookup yields CDR1 SGHNT and CDR2 YYREEE (reference sequence). The CDR3 totals 17 residues. The trim removed 4 bases at V and 5 bases at J, leaving 16 bases unmatched. CDR3 nucleotide sequence: TGTGCCAGCAGCCCCCCGGGACAGGCGACATCGGGGACTGAAGCTTTCTTT. Translation gives CASSPPGQATSGTEAFF.

Regarding this clone: The junction departs from the called germline gene at one end, perhaps through a read error. This chain connects TRBV7-7 to TRBJ2-2; perhaps TRBD1 as D (6 bases). Germline-derived CDR1 and CDR2 are SSHAT and FNYEAQ (reference sequence). The length of the CDR3 is 13 residues. The CDR3 loop is CASRTGTTGELFF. CDR3 DNA: TGTGCTAGCAGAACCGGGACAACCGGGGAGCTGTTTTTT.

The chain recombines TRBV10-2 with TRBJ1-2; perhaps TRBD1 as D (5 bases). V lost 6 bases, J lost 4 bases, and 12 bases lay in between. The CDR3 spans 13 residues. The V gene's germline CDR1 is WSHSY and CDR2 SAAADI. CDR3: CASSYGAGYGYTF. CDR3 bases: TGCGCCAGCAGCTATGGGGCAGGCTATGGCTACACCTTC.

The chain carries TRBV30 and TRBJ1-1, with no clear D. Trimming left V 4 bases short and J 0 bases short, with 18 bases between. CDR1 and CDR2 (germline): GTSNPN, SVGIG (reference sequence). The CDR3 contains 16 residues. CDR3 sequence reads: CAWTPRFPWMNTEAFF. The CDR3 nucleotides are TGTGCCTGGACCCCGCGTTTCCCCTGGATGAACACTGAAGCTTTCTTT.

This clone has a handful of counts. This chain connects TRBV15 to TRBJ2-2; D may be TRBD1 or TRBD2 (5 bases each). Germline-derived CDR1 and CDR2 are LNHNV and YYDKDF (reference sequence). Trimming took off 4 bases at V and 2 bases at J, with 11 bases between the two ends. The length of the CDR3 is 15 residues. CDR3 sequence reads: CATSTGTVNTGELFF. DNA of the CDR3: TGTGCCACCAGCACAGGGACCGTAAACACCGGGGAGCTGTTTTTT.

This rearrangement joins TRBV6-6 to TRBJ2-7; D is ambiguous. CDR1 MNHNY and CDR2 SVGAGI come from the germline V gene (reference sequence). The CDR3 is made up of 11 amino acids. V lost 6 bases to trimming and J lost 3 bases, with 6 bases between them. The DNA of the CDR3 is TGTGCCAGCAGGACCTACTACGAGCAGTACTTC. It is translated as CASRTYYEQYF.

This chain links TRBV18 with TRBJ1-6; TRBD1 agrees at 7 bases. The J segment lost 5 bases and the V segment lost 4 bases, leaving 8 bases of the junction unmatched. Germline CDR1 and CDR2: KGHSH and LQKENI. There are 16 residues in the CDR3. CDR3 in DNA: TGTGCCAGCTCACAGACCGGGACAGCGAATAATTCACCCCTCCACTTT. Its translation: CASSQTGTANNSPLHF.

The chain joins TRBV19 to TRBJ1-1; D not certain. Germline CDR1 is LNHDA and CDR2 is SQIVND (reference sequence). The CDR3 runs 13 residues. Deletions cut 3 bases from V and 1 base from J, with 6 bases between. CDR3 protein: CASSISSNTEAFF. The CDR3 region has the DNA TGTGCCAGTAGTATCAGCTCGAACACTGAAGCTTTCTTT.

Written as DNA, the CDR3 is TGTGCCTGGAGTCTAAACCGCGGACCCGGCCTTGAGCAGTTCTTC. Translating it yields CAWSLNRGPGLEQFF. This sequence joins TRBV30 and TRBJ2-1, with D hard to call. Germline lookup yields CDR1 GTSNPN and CDR2 SVGIG (reference sequence). The V end lost 2 bases, the J end lost 9 bases, and 20 bases lay between the germline ends. This CDR3 has 15 residues.

The chain employs TRBV6-5 and TRBJ2-7; perhaps TRBD2 as D (7 bases). Deletions cut 7 bases from V and 1 base from J, with 17 bases between. Germline-derived CDR1 and CDR2 are MNHEY and SVGAGI. The CDR3 covers 15 residues. The CDR3 protein is CASTPGAGASYEQYF. The DNA of the CDR3 is TGTGCCAGCACCCCGGGGGCGGGGGCTTCCTACGAGCAGTACTTC.

The rearrangement uses TRBV18 and TRBJ2-1; the D is unclear. Per germline, CDR1 KGHSH and CDR2 LQKENI. The V end lost 3 bases, the J end lost 0 bases, and 6 bases lay between the germline ends. This CDR3 region has 14 residues. CDR3 nucleotide sequence: TGTGCCAGCTCACCGGACCCCTCCTACAATGAGCAGTTCTTC. Translation: CASSPDPSYNEQFF.

The chain combines TRBV27 with TRBJ2-1; 11 nucleotides align to TRBD1. The germline V gene encodes CDR1 MNHEY and CDR2 SMNVEV (reference sequence). The CDR3 loop spans 16 amino acids. With V trimmed by 6 bases and J by 4 bases, 8 bases remained unmatched. CDR3 protein: CASSRDRGMLYNEQFF. CDR3 DNA: TGTGCCAGCAGCCGGGACAGGGGGATGTTATACAATGAGCAGTTCTTC.

The rearrangement links TRBV4-1 to TRBJ1-5; D remains ambiguous. The CDR3 totals 16 residues. Trimming took off 0 bases at V and 6 bases at J, with 15 bases between the two ends. From germline, CDR1 is MGHRA and CDR2 YSYEKL. This CDR3 is CASSQDQAALGQPQHF. Here the CDR3 DNA reads TGCGCCAGCAGCCAAGATCAGGCGGCATTAGGTCAGCCCCAGCATTTT.